This section outlines one T cell receptor beta chain sequence together with its context. Its specific antigen is unknown. No base-level quality is on record; no much larger clone is a single base apart. These data come from a study of blood T cell repertoires in COVID-19 (dated by TCRdb to 2018 to 2020). About the study as a whole: Samples from collaborators originated in the United States, Italy and Spain and spanned both the acute and convalescent phases of COVID-19. Samples came from the ongoing ImmuneRACE study (first 160 participants) plus 1,254 subjects from 6 global collaborators. The repertoires were released in a freely available public database meant as a resource for research on the immune response to SARS-CoV-2. Where HLA class I and class II types were available, the types were taken from metadata supplied by the sample provider, not from assay-based typing. A de-identified subject ID, COVID-19 status, age in years and sex were almost always included in the sample metadata. The material from the prospective study consisted of cDNA or gDNA derived from T cells, B-cell-depleted T cells, or PBMCs. Deeply sampled blood TCRbeta repertoires from subjects exposed to, actively infected with, or recovered from COVID-19 were included in the dataset. Results and caveats for the whole study, not just this receptor: The quantity of clinical and demographic metadata differed by source and by participant and was supplied without curation.

Each collaborating institution followed its own protocols to collect whole blood in K2EDTA tubes. Collaborator samples were shipped for TCRbeta analysis as frozen whole blood, isolated PBMCs, or DNA extracted from either sample type. TCRbeta CDR3 regions were amplified from genomic DNA by means of the immunoSEQ Assay, a bias-controlled multiplex PCR. The paper's data handling went like this. Within the assay, amplification of reference gene primers was used to estimate how many nucleated cells each sample contained. To quantify the absolute abundance of each unique TCRbeta CDR3 rearrangement, sequence reads were collapsed and filtered. Productive Simpson clonality was computed per sample as the square root of Simpson's diversity index over productive rearrangements. As stored in TCRdb, this immuneACCESS dataset retains in-frame rearrangements with V and J assigned. A fraction of the clones does not appear; measured against another copy, unresolved V genes explain less than half of the discrepancy, and the remainder lacks a known reason. That table supplies the V and J calls and clone size; D and trimming were determined from the DNA. In all, the sample holds 95,000 to 100,000 clones, and about 80% of those were seen once. The ten biggest clones cover over 9.5% of the sample.

From its cysteine to its phenylalanine, the CDR3 spans 14 amino acids. Only the CDR3 DNA stays, 42 bases, in frame from base 1. CDR1 is given as LNHDA and CDR2 as SQIVND, both from the germline V gene (reference sequence). V trim: 5 bases; J trim: 6 bases; unmatched bases: 7. This clonotype was obtained from a man between 70 and 80 years old with acute or convalescent COVID-19. Sequenced sample: peripheral blood. The rearrangement combines TRBV19 with TRBJ2-1; the junction holds 7 bases that match TRBD2. The nucleotide sequence is TGTGCCAGTAGTCCCCGGGACTACAGCAATGAGCAGTTCTTC. This gives the protein CASSPRDYSNEQFF.